This T cell receptor (beta chain) is from a study of blood T cell repertoires in COVID-19. For the study at large: The United States, Italy and Spain were the sources of the acute and convalescent COVID-19 samples. The analysed material was cDNA or gDNA that came from T cells, B-cell-depleted T cells, or PBMCs.

CDR1 is MNHEY and CDR2 is SVGAGI in the germline V gene. After removal of 6 bases from V and 3 bases from J, the junction contained 6 bases not matched to a gene. The length of the CDR3 is 15 residues. In the source study's methods: Scientists estimated how many nucleated cells there were by amplifying reference gene primers. The assay was immunoSEQ multiplex PCR, and TCRdb's table has in-frame clones only and misses some. Clonal size and the V and J genes are those of that table, whereas D and trimming came from the DNA. The sample contains around 300,000 clones, 65% to 85% of which appear only once.

This chain links TRBV6-5 with TRBJ2-7; 12 bases line up with TRBD1. This TCR derives from a young man with active or convalescent COVID-19. The sequenced sample was peripheral blood. The CDR3 sequence is CASRGTGGRVYEQYF. The CDR3 DNA sequence: TGTGCCAGCAGGGGGACAGGGGGCCGGGTCTACGAGCAGTACTTC.